This T cell receptor beta chain originates from a study of T cell responses to AZD1222 COVID-19 vaccine (dated by TCRdb to 2020 to 2023). Describing the broader study: TCR sequencing was performed for 230 to 250 trial participants, of whom about 200 were given two doses of AZD1222 and about 25 were given two doses of MenACWY control vaccine. Trial participants were enrolled by age into subgroups of 18-55, 56-69 and 70-plus years, and roughly 150, 30 and 60 TCR-sequenced participants, respectively, were included in these subgroups. Points the paper makes about the study in general: Reportedly, almost half of the unique spike-specific TCRs recognized epitopes lying outside the regions that are mutated in the B.1.351 and B.1.1.7 variants. Vaccine-associated CD4 TCRs spanned the whole spike protein, with dominant responses in regions 160-218 and 743-854. Only six or seven AZD1222 recipients were SARS-CoV-2 seropositive at baseline, limiting conclusions about previously exposed vaccinees. The 56-69-year group was small, and its depth increase did not reach significance, likely because of low power. Spike-specific TCR breadth and depth rose significantly after two AZD1222 doses compared with day 0 and with MenACWY recipients. No day 14 peak-response samples were available, so repertoires were characterized only after the peak T cell response. Participants were mostly white British and included more females than males, and it was suggested by the authors that clonal diversity may have been underestimated.

About this clone: Its specific antigen is unknown. No base-level quality is on record; no much larger clone is a single base apart.

From cysteine to phenylalanine, the CDR3 is 18 amino acids long. The entry retains the CDR3 DNA only, 54 bases that are in frame from base 1. The germline V gene specifies KGHDR as CDR1 and SFDVKD as CDR2. Relative to germline, V is missing 4 bases and J is missing 2 bases, with 13 bases of the junction outside any gene match. The time point label for this specimen denotes: baseline before first vaccination. Read against the paper, the sample's treatment or condition label means: meningococcal conjugate vaccine given as trial control. Samples from vaccinated people were obtained from the UK trials COV001 and COV002, which included a single-blind randomized controlled phase 2/3 trial of AZD1222 (ChAdOx1 nCoV-19) in healthy adults. For TCRbeta chain sequencing, PBMC samples from trial participants were taken at day 0 and at day 28 after the second dose. The CDR3 regions of human TCRbeta chains were analyzed by immunosequencing. The paper's processing steps were these. TCRs in the repertoires were compared against a reference library of SARS-CoV-2-specific TCRs that had been generated with the MIRA antigen-specificity platform. Breadth meant the fraction of unique TCRs that were SARS-CoV-2-associated, whereas depth meant the fraction of total T cells that were SARS-CoV-2-associated. Using the MIRA data, each spike-specific TCR was mapped to the spike region that the TCR reacts to and placed in a CD4 or CD8 class. Log10-transformed breadth and depth values were compared by one-way ANOVA with Sidak's multiple comparisons tests. TCRdb's version of the immuneACCESS table is confined to in-frame rearrangements and falls short of the full clone set. An unresolved V gene accounts for under half of the shortfall where checked; the remainder is of unknown origin. The DNA was the basis for D and trimming; V, J and clone size are from that table. For this sample there are roughly 90,000 clones; over 80% appear just once. Less than 5.5% of the sample goes to the ten largest clones.

Specimen: peripheral blood, collected on day 0 of MenACWY control vaccination. The chain joins TRBV24-1 to TRBJ2-5; 9 central nucleotides agree with TRBD2. The TCR sequence derives from an adult in good health. The CDR3 protein sequence reads: CATSEMFNGLARQETQYF. The DNA is as follows: TGTGCCACCAGTGAGATGTTTAATGGACTAGCGAGACAAGAGACCCAGTACTTC.